This T cell receptor (beta chain) was captured in a study of T cell repertoires in cytomegalovirus infection. About the study: Signatures in public TCR beta sequences pointed to both CMV infection and matching HLA type. General study findings and limits: The study found HLA-C-restricted CMV-specific TCR beta clonotypes dominating the ex vivo response.

This clonotype has just a few counts. Its target is unknown. The V end was cut by 8 bases, the J end by 3 bases, with 13 bases between. CDR3 length: 14 amino acids. Germline V gives CDR1 MNHEY, CDR2 SMNVEV (reference sequence). MiXCR, run by TCRdb on the reads, gives a single entry per CDR3 protein. The table has roughly 200,000 distinct CDR3 sequences, around 35% seen once. This clonotype was obtained from a human donor in good health (CMV status not recorded). Some clones in this sample may be carry-over from other donors' samples. This chain joins TRBV27 and TRBJ2-2; no firm D call. The material sequenced was CD8+ T cells from cultured PBMCs, taken from culture after CMV antigen stimulation. CDR3 loop: CASRVVEYTGELFF. DNA for the CDR3: TGTGCCAGCCGGGTGGTGGAGTACACCGGGGAGCTGTTTTTT.